This T cell receptor beta chain appears in the sequencing data of a study of cytomegalovirus exposure and HLA in healthy donors. Amplification used 60 Vbeta primers and 13 Jbeta primers. Assay: immunoSEQ multiplex PCR; the TCRdb copy retains only in-frame clones and omits some. The data show more than 85,000 clones, with 83% seen just once and 6.1% held by the top ten. This CDR3 has 13 amino acids. Germline lookup yields CDR1 SGDLS and CDR2 YYNGEE. Trimming pared 0 bases from V and 5 bases from J, leaving 8 bases between. Regarding this clone: What it binds is not known.

Findings and limits, study-wide: As confirmed in vitro, a few CMV-associated chains were specific for CMV antigens. Accounts indicate the classifier identified cytomegalovirus status with strong specificity and sensitivity.

Donors sampled were nominally healthy, though unrecorded immune exposures were likely. The chain links TRBV9 to TRBJ1-2; D uncertain. Sample: PBMCs. This sequence originates from a young man in good health and CMV-seronegative. The chain's CDR3 is CASSVESEYGYTF. Written as DNA, the CDR3 is TGTGCCAGCAGCGTAGAATCAGAATATGGCTACACCTTC.